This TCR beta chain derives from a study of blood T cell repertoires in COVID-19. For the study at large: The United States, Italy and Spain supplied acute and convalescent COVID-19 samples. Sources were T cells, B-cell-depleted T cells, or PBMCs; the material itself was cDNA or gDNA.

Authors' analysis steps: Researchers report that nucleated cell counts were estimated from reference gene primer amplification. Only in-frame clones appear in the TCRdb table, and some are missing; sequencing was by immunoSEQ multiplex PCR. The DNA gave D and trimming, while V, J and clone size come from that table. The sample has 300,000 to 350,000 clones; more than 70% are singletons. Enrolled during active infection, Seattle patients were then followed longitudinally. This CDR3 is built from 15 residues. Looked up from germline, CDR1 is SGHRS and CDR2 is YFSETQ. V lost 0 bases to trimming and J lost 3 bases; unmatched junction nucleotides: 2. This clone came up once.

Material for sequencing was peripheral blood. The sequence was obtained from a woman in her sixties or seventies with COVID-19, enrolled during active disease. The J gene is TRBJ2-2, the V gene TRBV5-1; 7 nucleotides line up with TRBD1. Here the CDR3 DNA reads TGCGCCAGCAGCTTGGTAGGGGGCGACACCGGGGAGCTGTTTTTT. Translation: CASSLVGGDTGELFF.